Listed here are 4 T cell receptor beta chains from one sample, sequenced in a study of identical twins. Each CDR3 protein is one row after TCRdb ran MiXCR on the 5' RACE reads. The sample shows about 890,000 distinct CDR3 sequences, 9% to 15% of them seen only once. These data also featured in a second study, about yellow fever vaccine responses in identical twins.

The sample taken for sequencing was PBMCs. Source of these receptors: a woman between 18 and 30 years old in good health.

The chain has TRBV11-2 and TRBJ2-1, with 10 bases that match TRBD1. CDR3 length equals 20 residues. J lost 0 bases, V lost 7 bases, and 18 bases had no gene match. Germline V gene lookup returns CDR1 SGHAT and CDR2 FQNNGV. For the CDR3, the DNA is TGTGCCAGCAATACCGTGGTCGGGACAGGGGAGTTTGGCTCCTACAATGAGCAGTTCTTC. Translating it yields CASNTVVGTGEFGSYNEQFF.

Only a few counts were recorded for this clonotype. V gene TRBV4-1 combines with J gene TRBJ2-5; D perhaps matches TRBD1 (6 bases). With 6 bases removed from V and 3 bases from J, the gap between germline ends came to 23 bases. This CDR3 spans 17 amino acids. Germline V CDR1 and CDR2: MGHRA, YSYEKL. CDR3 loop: CASSQGRAGVGKETQYF. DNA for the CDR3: TGCGCCAGCAGTCAGGGGAGAGCAGGGGTCGGTAAAGAGACCCAGTACTTC.

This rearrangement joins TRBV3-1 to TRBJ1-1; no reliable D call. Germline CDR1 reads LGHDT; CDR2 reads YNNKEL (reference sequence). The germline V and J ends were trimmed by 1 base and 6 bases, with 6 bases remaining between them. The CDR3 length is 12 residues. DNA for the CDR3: TGTGCCAGCAGCCAAGCGGCAGCTGAAGCTTTCTTT. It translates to CASSQAAAEAFF.

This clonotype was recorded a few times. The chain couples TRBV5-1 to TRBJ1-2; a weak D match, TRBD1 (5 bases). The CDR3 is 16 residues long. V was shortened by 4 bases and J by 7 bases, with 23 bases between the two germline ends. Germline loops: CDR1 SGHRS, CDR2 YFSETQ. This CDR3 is CASSPNPVGRASGYTF. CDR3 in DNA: TGCGCCAGCAGCCCAAACCCTGTTGGCAGGGCCTCTGGCTACACCTTC.